Listed below are T cell receptor beta chains from one sample, sequenced in a study of T-cell memory formation after mild COVID-19. TCRdb independently ran MiXCR on the 5' RACE reads; one entry per CDR3 protein. Of approximately 290,000 distinct CDR3 sequences listed, roughly 15% are singletons. The specimen sequenced was PBMCs or a T cell subset sorted from them (not recorded which). These receptors were collected from a young man who had mild COVID-19 (a few samples of this study predate the infection). Cell type and time point are not known. CDR3s include the opening cysteine and the closing phenylalanine or tryptophan. A D gene is named only where the DNA matches it firmly. The listing skips clone size in some rows; elsewhere it reads once, few, many or a size class.

clone_size	d_call	v_call	j_call	cdr3_nt	cdr3_aa
few	.	TRBV12-3/TRBV12-4	TRBJ1-1	TGTGCCAGCAGTTTACGATTCACTGAAGCTTTCTTT	CASSLRFTEAFF
many	.	TRBV3-2	TRBJ2-3	TGTGCCAGCAGCCAAGAGAGGACTAGCGAAAGGGATACGCAGTATTTT	CASSQERTSERDTQYF
.	.	TRBV6-5	TRBJ2-2	TGTGCCAGCAGTTACTACGGGCCGGGCGGGGAGCTGTTTTTT	CASSYYGPGGELFF
.	.	TRBV7-2	TRBJ1-1	TGTGCCAGCAGCCCGGTATCACGAAGGAACACTGAAGCTTTCTTT	CASSPVSRRNTEAFF
few	TRBD2	TRBV6-2/TRBV6-3	TRBJ2-1	TGTGCCAGCAGTGAGAAGCGGGGGGTTTACAATGAGCAGTTCTTC	CASSEKRGVYNEQFF
.	.	TRBV20-1	TRBJ1-3	TGCAGTGCTACAGGGACTGCTGGAAACACCATATATTTT	CSATGTAGNTIYF
few	TRBD2	TRBV4-3	TRBJ2-1	TGCGCCAGCAGCCAAGATCGCGGGGGGGCCTTTTACAATGAGCAGTTCTTC	CASSQDRGGAFYNEQFF
few	TRBD1	TRBV12-3/TRBV12-4	TRBJ1-5	TGTGCCAGCAATCGACAGGGGCCCAATCAGCCCCAGCATTTT	CASNRQGPNQPQHF
few	TRBD2	TRBV2	TRBJ2-7	TGTGCCAGCAGGCTACTTACGGGGGGGGTCTACGAGCAGTACTTC	CASRLLTGGVYEQYF
few	.	TRBV14	TRBJ2-5	TGTGCCAGCAACCACCGAGGGCTACCCCAGGCCCAGACCCAGTACTTC	CASNHRGLPQAQTQYF
.	.	TRBV4-2	TRBJ1-2	TGTGCCAGCAGCTTTTCGGACAGCGAAATCTATGGCTACACCTTC	CASSFSDSEIYGYTF
few	TRBD2	TRBV18	TRBJ2-1	TGTGCCAGCTCACCACTCCCGACTAGCGGGGGGGTAAGTCTGCATGAGCAGTTCTTC	CASSPLPTSGGVSLHEQFF
.	.	TRBV4-3	TRBJ1-5	TGCGCCAGCAGCCAAGAAGCAGTCAATCAGCCCCAGCATTTT	CASSQEAVNQPQHF
.	TRBD2	TRBV18	TRBJ2-7	TGTGCCAGCTCCCTAGCGGGGGCGGTCAACTACGAGCAGTACTTC	CASSLAGAVNYEQYF
few	.	TRBV5-4	TRBJ2-5	TGTGCCAGCAGTCCGGGACCCACGCTGGGGGAGACCCAGTACTTC	CASSPGPTLGETQYF
few	.	TRBV12-3/TRBV12-4	TRBJ1-2	TGTGCCAGCAGTCCGGGGCCCTCGGGCGGCTACACCTTC	CASSPGPSGGYTF
once	TRBD1	TRBV9	TRBJ2-7	TGTGCCAGCAGTCGAAGACAGGGGGCCGACGAGCAGTACTTC	CASSRRQGADEQYF
.	.	TRBV6-5	TRBJ2-7	TGTGCCAGCAGTTACCAGGGTTCCTACGAGCAGTACTTC	CASSYQGSYEQYF
few	.	TRBV7-8	TRBJ2-1	TGTGCCAGCAGCTTAGATCGAATGGCCCGGCAGTTCTTC	CASSLDRMARQFF
.	.	TRBV18	TRBJ1-1	TGTGCCAGCTCACCTGGAAGGGCCGTGATTATGAACACTGAAGCTTTCTTT	CASSPGRAVIMNTEAFF
.	.	TRBV4-2	TRBJ2-5	TGTGCCAGCAGCCAAGGGACGACTCCAGCCGAAGAGACCCAGTACTTC	CASSQGTTPAEETQYF
many	.	TRBV3-1	TRBJ2-2	TGTGCCAGCAGCCAATCTGTTACCGGGGAGCTGTTTTTT	CASSQSVTGELFF
.	TRBD1	TRBV20-1	TRBJ2-3	TGCAGAGGACAGGGGGCAGGAGATACGCAGTATTTT	CRGQGAGDTQYF
few	.	TRBV20-1	TRBJ1-5	TGCAGTGCCGCGAAGGGGAGTCCCCAGCATTTT	CSAAKGSPQHF
.	TRBD1	TRBV7-9	TRBJ2-6	TGTGCCAGCAGCCCGACAGGGGGCCCTGGGGCCAACGTCCTGACTTTC	CASSPTGGPGANVLTF
.	TRBD1	TRBV12-3/TRBV12-4	TRBJ1-5	TGTGCCAGCAGTTTCGGACAGGTAGATCAGCCCCAGCATTTT	CASSFGQVDQPQHF
.	.	TRBV28	TRBJ1-2	TGTGCCAACGCTGATCAGGGGTTGAACGATGGCTACACCTTC	CANADQGLNDGYTF
few	TRBD2	TRBV10-3	TRBJ2-3	TGTGCCATCAGACTAGCGGGGGAAATTCCAGATACGCAGTATTTT	CAIRLAGEIPDTQYF
few	TRBD1	TRBV11-2	TRBJ2-2	TGTGCCAGCAGCGTAGGGACAGGGAGCAACACCGGGGAGCTGTTTTTT	CASSVGTGSNTGELFF
few	TRBD1	TRBV24-1	TRBJ1-5	TGTGCCACCAGTGACTCCCGGACAGGGAGCAATCAGCCCCAGCATTTT	CATSDSRTGSNQPQHF
few	.	TRBV7-8	TRBJ1-4	TGTGCCAGCAGCTTAGGGTACAGCAGGGATGGAGAAAAACTGTTTTTT	CASSLGYSRDGEKLFF